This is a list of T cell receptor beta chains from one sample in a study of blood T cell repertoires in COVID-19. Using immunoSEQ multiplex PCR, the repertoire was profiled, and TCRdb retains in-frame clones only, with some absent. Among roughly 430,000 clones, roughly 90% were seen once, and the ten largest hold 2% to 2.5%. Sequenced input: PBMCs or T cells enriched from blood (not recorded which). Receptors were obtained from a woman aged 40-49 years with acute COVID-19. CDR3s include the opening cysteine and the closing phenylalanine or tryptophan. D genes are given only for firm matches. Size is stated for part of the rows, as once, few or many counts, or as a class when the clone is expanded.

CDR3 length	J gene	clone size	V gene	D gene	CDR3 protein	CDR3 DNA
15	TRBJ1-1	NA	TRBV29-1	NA	CSVESVGAWGTEAFF	TGCAGCGTTGAATCGGTGGGGGCTTGGGGCACTGAAGCTTTCTTT
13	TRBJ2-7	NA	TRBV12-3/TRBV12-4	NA	CASSLPGDLIRDF	TGTGCCAGCAGTTTACCAGGGGATTTGATTCGGGACTTC
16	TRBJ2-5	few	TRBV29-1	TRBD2	CSVEERLAGGQETQYF	TGCAGCGTTGAAGAAAGACTAGCGGGGGGCCAAGAGACCCAGTACTTC
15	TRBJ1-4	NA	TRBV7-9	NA	CASSFQGGTNEKLFF	TGTGCCAGCAGCTTCCAGGGAGGAACTAATGAAAAACTGTTTTTT
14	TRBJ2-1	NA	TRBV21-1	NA	CASSHPPISNEQFF	TGTGCCAGCAGCCACCCCCCCATTAGCAATGAGCAGTTCTTC
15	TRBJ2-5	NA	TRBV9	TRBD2	CASSQAGGFQETQYF	TGTGCCAGCAGCCAAGCGGGGGGCTTTCAAGAGACCCAGTACTTC
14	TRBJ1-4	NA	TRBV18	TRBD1	CASSPGQGDEKLFF	TGTGCCAGCTCACCAGGACAGGGGGACGAAAAACTGTTTTTT
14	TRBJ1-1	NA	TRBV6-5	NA	CASTRTVGNTEAFF	TGTGCCAGCACAAGGACAGTTGGGAACACTGAAGCTTTCTTT
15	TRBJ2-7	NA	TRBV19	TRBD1	CASSIEQGFSYEQYF	TGTGCCAGTAGTATAGAACAGGGGTTCAGCTACGAGCAGTACTTC
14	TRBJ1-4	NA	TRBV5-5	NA	CASSLPGSNEKLFF	TGTGCCAGCAGCTTGCCAGGCTCTAATGAAAAACTGTTTTTT
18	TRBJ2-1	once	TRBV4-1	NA	CASSQDNIVGSSYNEQFF	TGCGCCAGCAGCCAAGATAATATCGTTGGGAGCTCCTACAATGAGCAGTTCTTC
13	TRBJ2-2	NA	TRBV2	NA	CASSDSVNGELFF	TGTGCCAGCAGTGATTCGGTGAACGGGGAGCTGTTTTTT
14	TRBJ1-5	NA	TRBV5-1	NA	CASSLTTGYQPQHF	TGCGCCAGCAGCTTAACTACAGGTTATCAGCCCCAGCATTTT
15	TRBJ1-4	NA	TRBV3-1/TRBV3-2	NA	CASSQEDRPNEKLFF	TGTGCCAGCAGCCAGGAAGACAGGCCTAATGAAAAACTGTTTTTT
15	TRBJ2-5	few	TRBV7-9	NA	CASSLIGEIQETQYF	TGTGCCAGCAGCTTAATAGGGGAAATCCAAGAGACCCAGTACTTC
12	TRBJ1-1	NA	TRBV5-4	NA	CATQGWDTEAFF	TGTGCCACACAGGGTTGGGACACTGAAGCTTTCTTT
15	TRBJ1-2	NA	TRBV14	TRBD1	CASSQLDRGSDGYTF	TGTGCCAGCAGCCAACTGGACAGGGGGAGCGATGGCTACACCTTC
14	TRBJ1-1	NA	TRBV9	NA	CASSVEGRGTEAFF	TGTGCCAGCAGCGTCGAGGGGAGGGGCACTGAAGCTTTCTTT
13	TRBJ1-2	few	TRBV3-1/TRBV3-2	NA	CASSQGQSYGYTF	TGTGCCAGCAGCCAAGGACAGTCCTATGGCTACACCTTC
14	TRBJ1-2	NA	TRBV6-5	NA	CASSLSTSNYGYTF	TGTGCCAGCAGTTTGTCTACTTCGAACTATGGCTACACCTTC
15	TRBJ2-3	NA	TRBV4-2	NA	CASSQDWGQGDTQYF	TGTGCCAGCAGCCAAGATTGGGGCCAGGGAGATACGCAGTATTTT
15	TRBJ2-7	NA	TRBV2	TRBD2	CASRGTSGGPYEQYF	TGTGCCAGCAGAGGGACTAGCGGGGGTCCTTACGAGCAGTACTTC
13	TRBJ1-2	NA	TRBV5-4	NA	CASRLGTEGGYTF	TGTGCCAGCAGATTGGGGACGGAGGGGGGCTACACCTTC
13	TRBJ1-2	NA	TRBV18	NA	CASSPLSRDGYTF	TGTGCCAGCTCACCACTTTCCCGGGATGGCTACACCTTC
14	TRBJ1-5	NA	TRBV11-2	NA	CASSSTGNRQPQHF	TGTGCCAGCAGCTCAACAGGGAATCGGCAGCCCCAGCATTTT
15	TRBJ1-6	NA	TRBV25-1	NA	CASSTGSSYNSPLHF	TGTGCCAGCAGTACAGGGAGCTCCTATAATTCACCCCTCCACTTT
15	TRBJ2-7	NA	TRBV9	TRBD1	CASSVGPQGAYEQYF	TGTGCCAGCAGCGTAGGGCCCCAGGGGGCCTACGAGCAGTACTTC
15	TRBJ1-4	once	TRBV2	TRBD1	CASSAFGQGDEKLFF	TGTGCCAGCAGTGCTTTCGGACAGGGTGATGAAAAACTGTTTTTT
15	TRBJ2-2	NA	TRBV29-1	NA	CSVEPVVGRTGELFF	TGCAGCGTTGAGCCTGTTGTTGGGCGCACCGGGGAGCTGTTTTTT
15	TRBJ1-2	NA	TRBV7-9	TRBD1	CASSSRDRGAYGYTF	TGTGCCAGCAGCTCCCGGGACAGGGGAGCCTATGGCTACACCTTC
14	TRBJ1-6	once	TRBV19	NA	CASSLRGGNSPLHF	TGTGCCAGTAGTTTGAGGGGAGGTAATTCACCCCTCCACTTT
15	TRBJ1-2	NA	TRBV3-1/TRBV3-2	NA	CASLPSTASNYGYTF	TGTGCCAGCCTTCCATCGACAGCCTCTAACTATGGCTACACCTTC
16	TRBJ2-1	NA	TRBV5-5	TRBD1	CASSPDDRVYDDEQFF	TGTGCCAGCAGCCCCGATGACAGGGTTTATGACGATGAGCAGTTCTTC
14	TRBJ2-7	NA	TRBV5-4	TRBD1	CASSVGTGDYEQYF	TGTGCCAGCAGCGTCGGGACAGGGGATTACGAGCAGTACTTC
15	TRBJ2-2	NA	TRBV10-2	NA	CASSESRGNTGELFF	TGCGCCAGCAGTGAGTCCAGGGGGAACACCGGGGAGCTGTTTTTT
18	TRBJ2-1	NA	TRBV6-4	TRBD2	CASSDVVGSGGAGNEQFF	TGTGCCAGCAGTGACGTTGTGGGTAGCGGGGGGGCCGGAAATGAGCAGTTCTTC
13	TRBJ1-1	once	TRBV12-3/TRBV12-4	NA	CASSFGLGTEAFF	TGTGCCAGCAGTTTTGGTCTCGGCACTGAAGCTTTCTTT
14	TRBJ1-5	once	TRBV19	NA	CASSMGQTDQPQHF	TGTGCCAGTAGTATGGGGCAGACGGACCAGCCCCAGCATTTT
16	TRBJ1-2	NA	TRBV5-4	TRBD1	CASSHPGQANLYGYTF	TGTGCCAGCAGCCACCCGGGACAGGCGAACCTCTATGGCTACACCTTC
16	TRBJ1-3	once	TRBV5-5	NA	CASSRDPTGSGNTIYF	TGTGCCAGCAGCCGCGACCCGACAGGTTCTGGAAACACCATATATTTT
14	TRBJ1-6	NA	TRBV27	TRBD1	CASRQGQGSSPLHF	TGTGCCAGCAGACAGGGACAGGGTAGTTCACCCCTCCACTTT
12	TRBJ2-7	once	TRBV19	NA	CASSIDNYEQYF	TGTGCCAGTAGTATAGATAACTACGAGCAGTACTTC